The sequence of this T cell receptor beta chain was determined in a study of neurological immune-mediated disorders. Study-wide points: The highest TCR clonal expansion occurred in HTLV-1-associated myelopathy; multiple sclerosis fell below healthy controls.

Libraries from sorted cells each used some 1 million CD4+ or CD8+ T cells. This clonotype was seen repeatedly, ten times or more. Its cognate antigen is unknown. Germline CDR1 SEHNR, CDR2 FQNEAQ (reference sequence). After removal of 5 bases from V and 11 bases from J, the junction contained 5 bases not matched to a gene. The length of the CDR3 is 11 residues. cDNA was made by 5'RACE with 10-nucleotide random UMIs. Every sequencing run produced over 170 million TCR-beta sequences that came from 15-18 subjects. MiXCR, applied by TCRdb to the 5' RACE reads, yields one record per CDR3 protein. This sample has approximately 20,000 distinct CDR3 sequences, with approximately 6.8% found just once.

This clonotype was obtained from a woman in her 30s with HTLV-1-associated myelopathy (HAM/TSP). The specimen sequenced was CD8+ T cells from blood. The chain recombines TRBV7-9 with TRBJ1-1, with TRBD1 matching 7 bases. The CDR3 loop is CASSADRRAFF. The CDR3 nucleotides read TGTGCCAGCAGCGCGGACAGGAGGGCTTTCTTT.